One sample yielded the 27 T cell receptor beta chains listed below, sequenced in a study of OX40 agonist ivuxolimab in advanced cancers. Produced via immunoSEQ multiplex PCR; TCRdb's table is partial and in-frame only. Of fewer than 45,000 clones in the sample, roughly 84% were seen once. Sequencing used CD4+ or CD8+ T cells sorted from blood, obtained in a trial of the OX40 agonist ivuxolimab. These receptor sequences come from an adult with an advanced solid tumor such as melanoma, head and neck, liver or kidney cancer.

V usage is TRBV10-3 and J usage is TRBJ2-3; 10 bases are shared with TRBD2. The CDR3 contains 16 residues. Germline CDR1 reads ENHRY; CDR2 reads SYGVKD. The J segment lost 6 bases and the V segment lost 2 bases, leaving 8 bases of the junction unmatched. The CDR3 DNA is TGTGCCATCAGTGAGAGTATAGCGGGAGGCCCCGATACGCAGTATTTT. It translates to CAISESIAGGPDTQYF.

V usage is TRBV7-2 and J usage is TRBJ2-3, with D possibly called TRBD1 or TRBD2 (5 bases each). Germline loops: CDR1 SGHTA, CDR2 FQGNSA. V lost 5 bases to trimming and J lost 2 bases, with 17 bases between them. The CDR3 is 16 amino acids. As DNA, the CDR3 is TGTGCCAGCAGCCCGCATGGGTGGGGGAACACAGATACGCAGTATTTT. Encoded protein: CASSPHGWGNTDTQYF.

V usage is TRBV5-6 and J usage is TRBJ1-6; maybe TRBD1 (6 bases). This CDR3 has 16 residues. Trimming took off 4 bases at V and 3 bases at J, with 14 bases between the two ends. Per germline, CDR1 SGHDT and CDR2 YYEEEE. This CDR3 is CASSRGQIRYNSPLHF. The CDR3 DNA reads TGTGCCAGCAGCCGAGGACAGATTCGCTATAATTCACCCCTCCACTTT.

The CDR3, as DNA: TGCAGCGTTGTGAGACCGCTCACAGATACGCAGTATTTT. Encoded protein: CSVVRPLTDTQYF. The chain combines TRBV29-1 with TRBJ2-3; D is unclear. The CDR3 has 13 residues. The V gene lost 4 bases and the J gene lost 2 bases, with 10 bases spanning the gap. Germline CDR1 is SQVTM and CDR2 is ANQGSEA.

This chain links TRBV15 with TRBJ2-6, with D uncertain. Germline values: CDR1 LNHNV, CDR2 YYDKDF (reference sequence). The CDR3 sequence is 13 residues long. V was cut by 6 bases and J by 0 bases, with 3 bases left in between. CDR3 amino acids: CATRNSGANVLTF. The CDR3 DNA is TGTGCCACCAGGAACTCTGGGGCCAACGTCCTGACTTTC.

V is TRBV27 and J is TRBJ1-5, with D unresolved. There are 13 residues in the CDR3. V gave up 5 bases and J gave up 7 bases, with 12 bases separating them. Per the germline V gene, CDR1 is MNHEY and CDR2 is SMNVEV (reference sequence). CDR3 bases: TGTGCCAGCAGTCGCCACTTCCCACAGCCCCAGCATTTT. Protein: CASSRHFPQPQHF.

V usage is TRBV21-1 and J usage is TRBJ1-6; whether TRBD1, the table's D call, matches the DNA was not checked. TRBV21-1 is shown as a pseudogene. The CDR3 runs 17 residues. The DNA for the CDR3 is TGTGCCAGCAGCAAAAGCAACAGGGGACCTAATAATTCACCCCTCCACTTT. Translation: CASSKSNRGPNNSPLHF.

The chain couples TRBV19 to TRBJ1-5; unclear D gene. V was cut by 6 bases and J by 6 bases, with 18 bases left in between. CDR3 length equals 15 residues. The V gene's germline CDR1 is LNHDA and CDR2 SQIVND (reference sequence). CDR3 loop: CASRREAIGTQPQHF. CDR3 bases: TGTGCCAGTAGGAGGGAGGCAATAGGCACTCAGCCCCAGCATTTT. The whole variable domain, filled in from reference TRBV19 and TRBJ1-5, reads DGGITQSPKYLFRKEGQNVTLSCEQNLNHDAMYWYRQDPGQGLRLIYYSQIVNDFQKGDIAEGYSVSREKKESFPLTVTSAQKNPTAFYLCASRREAIGTQPQHFGDGTRLSIL.

This chain connects TRBV7-9 to TRBJ2-3; 14 nucleotides line up with TRBD2. The CDR3 totals 16 residues. The V gene end was trimmed by 5 bases and the J gene end by 6 bases; junction bases not matched to a gene: 7. Germline CDR1 and CDR2: SEHNR and FQNEAQ (reference sequence). As DNA, the CDR3 is TGTGCCAGCAGCAGACTAGCGGGAGGGCCATTTGATACGCAGTATTTT. Translation: CASSRLAGGPFDTQYF.

The V gene is TRBV5-6, the J gene TRBJ2-5; the D is unclear. Trimming stripped 4 bases from V and 2 bases from J, with 12 bases between. The CDR3 contains 14 residues. Per the germline V gene, CDR1 is SGHDT and CDR2 is YYEEEE. Written as DNA, the CDR3 is TGTGCCAGCAGCCGCGGACCGATACAAGAGACCCAGTACTTC. Protein sequence: CASSRGPIQETQYF.

This chain links TRBV15 with TRBJ2-7; D is ambiguous. The germline V gene encodes CDR1 LNHNV and CDR2 YYDKDF (reference sequence). CDR3 length: 14 amino acids. V dropped 0 bases and J dropped 0 bases, with 6 bases sitting between them. The CDR3 protein is CATSRDYTSYEQYF. The CDR3, as DNA: TGTGCCACCAGCAGAGATTACACCTCCTACGAGCAGTACTTC.

V and J are TRBV6-5 and TRBJ1-5; D remains unclear. Trimming pared 2 bases from V and 2 bases from J, leaving 10 bases between. Germline CDR1 is MNHEY and CDR2 is SVGAGI. The CDR3 contains 15 residues. CDR3 DNA: TGTGCCAGCAGTTACCGGGCAGATGGCAATCAGCCCCAGCATTTT. Translation: CASSYRADGNQPQHF.

This chain links TRBV6-1 with TRBJ2-7; no firm D call. V lost 6 bases and J lost 0, with 9 bases in between. The CDR3 runs to 13 residues. CDR1 MNHNS and CDR2 SASEGT come from the germline V gene. The CDR3 DNA sequence: TGTGCCAGCAGGTATACGGTCTCCTACGAGCAGTACTTC. This codes for CASRYTVSYEQYF.

This clone was seen a few times. The gene calls are TRBV6-1 and TRBJ1-4; D gene ambiguous. The CDR3 extends over 12 amino acids. Germline V gives CDR1 MNHNS, CDR2 SASEGT. Trimming took off 0 bases at V and 11 bases at J, with 7 bases between the two ends. CDR3 region: CASSEAADKLFF. The CDR3 DNA reads as TGTGCCAGCAGTGAAGCGGCCGATAAACTGTTTTTT.

V gene TRBV5-1 combines with J gene TRBJ1-4; D not certain. Germline assignment: CDR1 SGHRS and CDR2 YFSETQ. V was clipped by 2 bases and J by 5 bases, with 10 bases between them. This CDR3 contains 14 residues. CDR3 bases: TGCGCCAGCAGCTTTGGGTCCAGCAATGAAAAACTGTTTTTT. Its translation is CASSFGSSNEKLFF.

The chain has TRBV6-1 and TRBJ1-6; D is possibly TRBD1 (5 bases). V lost 6 bases, J lost 7 bases, and 16 bases lay in between. Germline CDR1 is MNHNS and CDR2 is SASEGT. This CDR3 spans 15 amino acids. DNA for the CDR3: TGTGCCAGCAGAACCGGACGGAGGGGCAATTCACCCCTCCACTTT. Protein sequence: CASRTGRRGNSPLHF.

V and J are TRBV7-9 and TRBJ2-5; D uncertain. The CDR3 totals 11 residues. The V end lost 3 bases, the J end lost 5 bases, and 4 bases lay between the germline ends. CDR1 and CDR2 from the germline V gene are SEHNR and FQNEAQ (reference sequence). The chain's CDR3 is CASSFGETQYF. DNA for the CDR3: TGTGCCAGCAGCTTTGGGGAGACCCAGTACTTC.

The V gene is TRBV11-3, the J gene TRBJ2-2; D gene unclear. Per germline, CDR1 SGHNT and CDR2 YENEEA. The CDR3 consists of 13 residues. Trimming took 2 bases from V and 8 from J, leaving 9 bases between them. DNA for the CDR3: TGTGCCAGCAGCTTAAGCCGCGCTGGGGAGCTGTTTTTT. Translation gives CASSLSRAGELFF.

The V gene is TRBV6-5, the J gene TRBJ2-7; TRBD1 matches at 12 bases. Germline trimming cut 7 bases from V and 6 bases from J; bases unmatched to any gene: 10. The germline CDR1 and CDR2 sequences are MNHEY and SVGAGI. This CDR3 has 15 amino acids. CDR3 sequence reads: CASNTPGQGAGEQYF. The CDR3 DNA reads TGTGCCAGCAATACGCCGGGACAGGGGGCTGGCGAGCAGTACTTC.

The rearrangement uses TRBV5-1 and TRBJ2-7; 8 bases agree with TRBD1. The length of the CDR3 is 14 residues. Per the germline V gene, CDR1 is SGHRS and CDR2 is YFSETQ. Trimming at V came to 4 bases and at J to 3 bases, leaving 6 bases not matched to a gene. The CDR3 region is CASSPTGANYEQYF. The DNA of the CDR3 is TGCGCCAGCAGCCCGACAGGGGCTAACTACGAGCAGTACTTC.

The V and J genes are TRBV18 and TRBJ2-3; D unresolved. The CDR3 totals 14 residues. Germline V lookup: CDR1 KGHSH, CDR2 LQKENI. V shed 2 bases and J shed 2 bases, with 8 bases lying between them. In nucleotides, the CDR3 is TGTGCCAGCTCACCATCGGAGAACACAGATACGCAGTATTTT. As protein: CASSPSENTDTQYF.

The chain employs TRBV5-1 and TRBJ1-1, with D possibly TRBD1 on 5 matching bases. Trimming removed 3 bases at V and 0 bases at J, with 6 bases between. Germline V gives CDR1 SGHRS, CDR2 YFSETQ. This CDR3 is 13 amino acids long. CDR3 region: CASSSTVNTEAFF. DNA for the CDR3: TGCGCCAGCAGCTCGACAGTGAACACTGAAGCTTTCTTT.

The chain joins TRBV19 to TRBJ1-5; D uncertain. Per the germline V gene, CDR1 is LNHDA and CDR2 is SQIVND (reference sequence). The CDR3 is 15 amino acids. The germline V and J ends were trimmed by 0 bases and 0 bases, with 6 bases remaining between them. Written as DNA, the CDR3 is TGTGCCAGTAGTATAGAGGGCAGTAGCAATCAGCCCCAGCATTTT. Translated, it gives CASSIEGSSNQPQHF.

V gene TRBV7-2 combines with J gene TRBJ2-1; D perhaps matches TRBD1 (6 bases). The ends were cut back, 1 base at V and 9 bases at J, with 13 bases in the middle. There are 14 residues in the CDR3. Germline V gives CDR1 SGHTA, CDR2 FQGNSA. CDR3 bases: TGTGCCAGCAGCTTAGTCAGGGGACCTGGTGAGCAGTTCTTC. This codes for CASSLVRGPGEQFF. The full variable domain, its missing parts supplied by reference TRBV7-2 and TRBJ2-1, is GAGVSQSPSNKVTEKGKDVELRCDPISGHTALYWYRQSLGQGLEFLIYFQGNSAPDKSGLPSDRFSAERTGGSVSTLTIQRTQQEDSAVYLCASSLVRGPGEQFFGPGTRLTVL.

The chain couples TRBV28 to TRBJ2-5, with TRBD2 matching 9 bases. The CDR3 totals 16 residues. Per the germline V gene, CDR1 is MDHEN and CDR2 is SYDVKM. Germline trimming cut 2 bases from V and 5 bases from J; bases unmatched to any gene: 9. The CDR3 sequence: CASSLGGGRASETQYF. The CDR3 DNA sequence: TGTGCCAGCAGTTTAGGGGGCGGGAGGGCCTCGGAGACCCAGTACTTC. The whole variable domain, remainder taken from reference TRBV28 and TRBJ2-5, is DVKVTQSSRYLVKRTGEKVFLECVQDMDHENMFWYRQDPGLGLRLIYFSYDVKMKEKGDIPEGYSVSREKKERFSLILESASTNQTSMYLCASSLGGGRASETQYFGPGTRLLVL.

This clone was found once. The chain combines TRBV6-1 with TRBJ1-3; D unresolved. V lost 3 bases and J lost 0, with 9 bases in between. Germline CDR1 is MNHNS and CDR2 is SASEGT. The CDR3 sequence is 15 residues long. The CDR3 here is CASSDSSISGNTIYF. In nucleotides, the CDR3 is TGTGCCAGCAGTGACAGTAGTATCTCTGGAAACACCATATATTTT.

This chain uses TRBV6-1 with TRBJ2-3, with D uncertain. The V gene lost 4 bases and the J gene lost 0 bases, with 2 bases spanning the gap. The germline V gene encodes CDR1 MNHNS and CDR2 SASEGT. The CDR3 sequence is 12 residues long. The CDR3 region is CASSVSTDTQYF. CDR3 nucleotide sequence: TGTGCCAGCAGTGTAAGCACAGATACGCAGTATTTT.